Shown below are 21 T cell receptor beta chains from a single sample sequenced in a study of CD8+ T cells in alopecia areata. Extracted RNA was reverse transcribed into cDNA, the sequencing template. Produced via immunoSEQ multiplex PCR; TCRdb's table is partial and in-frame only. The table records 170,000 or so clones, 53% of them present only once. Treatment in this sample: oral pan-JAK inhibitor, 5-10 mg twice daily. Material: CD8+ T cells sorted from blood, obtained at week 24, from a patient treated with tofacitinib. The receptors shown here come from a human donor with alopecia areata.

The CDR3 DNA is TGTGCCTTCCAGGGGGAAACTAATGAAAAACTGTTTTTT. This encodes CAFQGETNEKLFF. This sequence joins TRBV30 and TRBJ1-4, with 7 positions matching TRBD1. This CDR3 is built from 13 residues. Germline V gene lookup returns CDR1 GTSNPN and CDR2 SVGIG (reference sequence). J gave up 1 base and V 7 bases, and 3 bases lay outside the gene matches.

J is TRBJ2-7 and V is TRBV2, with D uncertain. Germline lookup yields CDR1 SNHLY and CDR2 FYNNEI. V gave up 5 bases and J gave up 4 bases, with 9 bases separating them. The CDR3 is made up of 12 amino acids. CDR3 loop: CASSSRSYEQYF. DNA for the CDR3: TGTGCCAGCAGTTCCCGGTCTTACGAGCAGTACTTC.

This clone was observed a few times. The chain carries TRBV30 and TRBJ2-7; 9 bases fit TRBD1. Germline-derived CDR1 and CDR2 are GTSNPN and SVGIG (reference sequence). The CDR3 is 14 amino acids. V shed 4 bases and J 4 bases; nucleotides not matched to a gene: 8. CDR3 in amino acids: CAWISGTGLYEQYF. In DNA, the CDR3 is TGTGCCTGGATCTCCGGGACAGGGTTATACGAGCAGTACTTC.

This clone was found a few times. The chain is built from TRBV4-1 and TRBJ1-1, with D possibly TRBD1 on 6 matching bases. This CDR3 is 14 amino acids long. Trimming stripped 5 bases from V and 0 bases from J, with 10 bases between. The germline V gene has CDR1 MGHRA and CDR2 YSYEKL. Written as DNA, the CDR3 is TGCGCCAGCAGCACAGGGCTCCTGAACACTGAAGCTTTCTTT. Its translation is CASSTGLLNTEAFF.

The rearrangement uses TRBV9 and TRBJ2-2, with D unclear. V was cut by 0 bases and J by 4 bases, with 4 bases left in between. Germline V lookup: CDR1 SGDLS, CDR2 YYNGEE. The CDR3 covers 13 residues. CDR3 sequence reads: CASSVVATGELFF. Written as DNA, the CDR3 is TGTGCCAGCAGCGTAGTGGCCACCGGGGAGCTGTTTTTT.

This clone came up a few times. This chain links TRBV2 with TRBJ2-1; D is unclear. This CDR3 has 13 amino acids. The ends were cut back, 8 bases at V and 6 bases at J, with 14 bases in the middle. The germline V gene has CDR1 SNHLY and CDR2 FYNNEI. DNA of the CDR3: TGTGCCAGCTTGGACCTTATGGGCAATGAGCAGTTCTTC. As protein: CASLDLMGNEQFF.

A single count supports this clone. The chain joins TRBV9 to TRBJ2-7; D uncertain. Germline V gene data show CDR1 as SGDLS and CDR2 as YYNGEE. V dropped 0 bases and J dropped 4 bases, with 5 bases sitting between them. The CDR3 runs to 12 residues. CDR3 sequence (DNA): TGTGCCAGCAGCGTAGAGGGTTACGAGCAGTACTTC. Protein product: CASSVEGYEQYF.

CDR3 in amino acids: CASSLMAGAYEQYF. Written as DNA, the CDR3 is TGTGCCAGCAGCTTAATGGCGGGGGCCTACGAGCAGTACTTC. The gene calls are TRBV11-2 and TRBJ2-7, with TRBD2 matching over 7 bases. The CDR3 has 14 amino acids. Germline lookup yields CDR1 SGHAT and CDR2 FQNNGV. V trimming: 2 bases; J trimming: 2 bases; junction bases outside the gene matches: 3.

The CDR3 DNA sequence: TGTGCCAGCAGTTTTGGGGTCGGGGGGGCGAGTAATGAGCAGTTCTTC. It specifies CASSFGVGGASNEQFF. J is TRBJ2-1 and V is TRBV28; 8 bases align to TRBD2. The CDR3 consists of 16 residues. The V gene's germline CDR1 is MDHEN and CDR2 SYDVKM. V trimming: 3 bases; J trimming: 7 bases; junction bases outside the gene matches: 11.

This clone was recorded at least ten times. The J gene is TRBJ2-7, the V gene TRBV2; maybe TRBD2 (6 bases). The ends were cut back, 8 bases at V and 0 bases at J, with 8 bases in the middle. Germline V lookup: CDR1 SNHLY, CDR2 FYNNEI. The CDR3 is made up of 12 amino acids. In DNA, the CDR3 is TGTGCCAGCGCGGGAAGCTCCTACGAGCAGTACTTC. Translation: CASAGSSYEQYF.

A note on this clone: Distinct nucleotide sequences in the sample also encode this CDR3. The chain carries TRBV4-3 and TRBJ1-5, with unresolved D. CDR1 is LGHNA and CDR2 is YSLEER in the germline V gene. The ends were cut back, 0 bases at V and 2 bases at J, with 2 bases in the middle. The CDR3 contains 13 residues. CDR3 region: CASSQDRNQPQHF. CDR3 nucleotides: TGCGCCAGCAGCCAAGATCGCAATCAGCCCCAGCATTTT.

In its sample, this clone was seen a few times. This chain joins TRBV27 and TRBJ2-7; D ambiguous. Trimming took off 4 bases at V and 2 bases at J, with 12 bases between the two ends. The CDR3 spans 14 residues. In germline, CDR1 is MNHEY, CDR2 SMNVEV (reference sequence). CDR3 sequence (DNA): TGTGCCAGCAGTTCAAGCCCCAACACCTACGAGCAGTACTTC. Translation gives CASSSSPNTYEQYF.

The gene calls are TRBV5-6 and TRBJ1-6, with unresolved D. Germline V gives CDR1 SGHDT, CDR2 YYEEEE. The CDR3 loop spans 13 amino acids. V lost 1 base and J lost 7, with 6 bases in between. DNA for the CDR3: TGTGCCAGCAGCTTGACAGTAAATTCACCCCTCCACTTT. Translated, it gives CASSLTVNSPLHF. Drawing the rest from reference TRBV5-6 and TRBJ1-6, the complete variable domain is DAGVTQSPTHLIKTRGQQVTLRCSPKSGHDTVSWYQQALGQGPQFIFQYYEEEERQRGNFPDRFSGHQFPNYSSELNVNALLLGDSALYLCASSLTVNSPLHFGNGTRLTVT.

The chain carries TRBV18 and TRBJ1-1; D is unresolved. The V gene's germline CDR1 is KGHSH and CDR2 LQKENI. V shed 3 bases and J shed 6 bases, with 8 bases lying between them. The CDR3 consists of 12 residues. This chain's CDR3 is CASSPRVSEAFF. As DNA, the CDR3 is TGTGCCAGCTCACCCCGAGTGTCTGAAGCTTTCTTT.

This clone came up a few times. CDR3 bases: TGTGCCAGAAATAGGGGGGACACTGAAGCTTTCTTT. It specifies CARNRGDTEAFF. The chain uses TRBV2 and TRBJ1-1; possible D gene TRBD1, 6 bases. The germline gives CDR1 SNHLY, CDR2 FYNNEI. CDR3 length equals 12 residues. V lost 9 bases, J lost 3 bases, and 11 bases lay in between.

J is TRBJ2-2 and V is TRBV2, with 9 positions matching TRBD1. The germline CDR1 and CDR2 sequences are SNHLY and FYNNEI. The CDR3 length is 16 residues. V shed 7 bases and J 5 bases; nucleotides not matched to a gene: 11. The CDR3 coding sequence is TGTGCCAGCACCCTATGGACAGGGGAGGGGACCGGGGAGCTGTTTTTT. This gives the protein CASTLWTGEGTGELFF.

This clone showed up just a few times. The CDR3 reads CASSQNPSLSGEKLFF. The CDR3 coding sequence is TGTGCCAGCAGCCAAAATCCGTCTCTATCGGGGGAAAAACTGTTTTTT. The chain carries TRBV7-9 and TRBJ1-4; no reliable D call. The CDR3 extends over 16 amino acids. Germline V gives CDR1 SEHNR, CDR2 FQNEAQ (reference sequence). V lost 5 bases and J 8 bases, leaving 21 bases between the germline ends.

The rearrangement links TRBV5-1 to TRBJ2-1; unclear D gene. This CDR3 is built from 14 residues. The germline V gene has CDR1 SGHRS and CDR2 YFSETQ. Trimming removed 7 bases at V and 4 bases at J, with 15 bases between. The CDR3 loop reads CASGPAHPYNEQFF. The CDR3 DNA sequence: TGCGCCAGCGGCCCCGCCCACCCTTACAATGAGCAGTTCTTC.

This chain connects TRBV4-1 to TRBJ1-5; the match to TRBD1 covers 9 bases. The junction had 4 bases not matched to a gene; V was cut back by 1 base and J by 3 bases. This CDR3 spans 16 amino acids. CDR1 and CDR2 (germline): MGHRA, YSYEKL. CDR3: CASSQVRTGDNQPQHF. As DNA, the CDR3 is TGCGCCAGCAGCCAAGTTAGGACAGGGGACAATCAGCCCCAGCATTTT.

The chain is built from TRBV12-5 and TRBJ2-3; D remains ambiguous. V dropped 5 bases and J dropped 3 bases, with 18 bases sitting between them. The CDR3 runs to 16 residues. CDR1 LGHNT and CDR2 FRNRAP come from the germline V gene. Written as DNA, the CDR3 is TGTGCTAGTGGTACTGGGGAAACCAAACGTACAGATACGCAGTATTTT. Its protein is CASGTGETKRTDTQYF. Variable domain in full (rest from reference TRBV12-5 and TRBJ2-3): DARVTQTPRHKVTEMGQEVTMRCQPILGHNTVFWYRQTMMQGLELLAYFRNRAPLDDSGMPKDRFSAEMPDATLATLKIQPSEPRDSAVYFCASGTGETKRTDTQYFGPGTRLTVL.

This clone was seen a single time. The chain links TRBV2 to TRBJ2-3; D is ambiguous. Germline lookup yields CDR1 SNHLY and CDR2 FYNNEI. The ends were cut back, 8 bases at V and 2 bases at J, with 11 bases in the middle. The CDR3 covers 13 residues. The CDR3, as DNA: TGTGCCAGCGGCCTACAATTCACAGATACGCAGTATTTT. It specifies CASGLQFTDTQYF.